These 25 T cell receptor beta chains originate from one sample sequenced in a study of siplizumab effects on memory and regulatory T cells. Generated by immunoSEQ multiplex PCR, the TCRdb table keeps only in-frame clones and is missing some. This repertoire shows around 87,000 clones, 75% to 90% found once; its top ten account for roughly 15%. Sequencing was done on a sample of CD4+ T cells sorted from blood. Every receptor here comes from a human donor in good health.

The genes are TRBV6-6 and TRBJ2-5, with D possibly matching TRBD1 (6 bases). CDR1 MNHNY and CDR2 SVGAGI come from the germline V gene (reference sequence). The CDR3 totals 15 residues. V shed 5 bases and J shed 5 bases, with 18 bases lying between them. CDR3: CASSQTQGAGETQYF. CDR3 sequence (DNA): TGTGCCAGCAGTCAAACACAGGGTGCTGGGGAGACCCAGTACTTC.

The chain carries TRBV7-2 and TRBJ2-7, with 7 nucleotides matching TRBD2. Germline V CDR1 and CDR2: SGHTA, FQGNSA. The CDR3 loop spans 17 amino acids. After removal of 1 base from V and 0 bases from J, the junction contained 9 bases not matched to a gene. The DNA for the CDR3 is TGTGCCAGCAGCTTAGTGGCTAGCGGCTTGAGCTCCTACGAGCAGTACTTC. Residues: CASSLVASGLSSYEQYF.

This clone has just one count. The chain combines TRBV4-1 with TRBJ2-3; 11 bases line up with TRBD2. Germline CDR1 is MGHRA and CDR2 is YSYEKL. The CDR3 is made up of 17 amino acids. The V segment lost 3 bases and the J segment 9 bases; nucleotides outside the gene matches: 14. This chain's CDR3 is CASSQPGLAGAQITQYF. The CDR3 DNA reads TGCGCCAGCAGCCAGCCAGGACTAGCGGGCGCACAGATAACGCAGTATTTT.

CDR3 protein: CAWTPSTFYEQYF. Written as DNA, the CDR3 is TGTGCCTGGACCCCCTCTACATTCTACGAGCAGTACTTC. V and J are TRBV30 and TRBJ2-7, with D unresolved. Germline CDR1 reads GTSNPN; CDR2 reads SVGIG (reference sequence). With 4 bases removed from V and 3 bases from J, the gap between germline ends came to 13 bases. This CDR3 spans 13 amino acids.

This chain links TRBV7-2 with TRBJ2-1; D gene ambiguous. V shed 1 base and J shed 7 bases, with 5 bases lying between them. CDR1 is SGHTA, CDR2 FQGNSA, per germline. This CDR3 has 12 amino acids. This chain's CDR3 is CASSLGANEQFF. DNA for the CDR3: TGTGCCAGCAGCTTAGGGGCTAATGAGCAGTTCTTC.

The gene calls are TRBV7-2 and TRBJ2-2; D is undetermined. V was pared by 1 base and J by 1 base, with 4 bases between. The CDR3 has 14 amino acids. Germline values: CDR1 SGHTA, CDR2 FQGNSA. The CDR3 nucleotides read TGTGCCAGCAGCTTAGTTCGGAACACCGGGGAGCTGTTTTTT. Translating gives CASSLVRNTGELFF. Full variable domain (outside the CDR3, taken from reference TRBV7-2 and TRBJ2-2): GAGVSQSPSNKVTEKGKDVELRCDPISGHTALYWYRQSLGQGLEFLIYFQGNSAPDKSGLPSDRFSAERTGGSVSTLTIQRTQQEDSAVYLCASSLVRNTGELFFGEGSRLTVL.

This chain connects TRBV7-2 to TRBJ1-4; unclear D gene. Germline assignment: CDR1 SGHTA and CDR2 FQGNSA. Trimming shortened V by 5 bases and J by 4 bases, and 14 bases separated the two germline ends. This CDR3 contains 15 residues. CDR3 coding DNA: TGTGCCAGCAGCATCACCCGCGGTGGTAATGAAAAACTGTTTTTT. The encoded protein is CASSITRGGNEKLFF.

The chain's CDR3 is CASGGGDPRHSSGANVLTF. Written as DNA, the CDR3 is TGTGCCAGCGGGGGAGGGGACCCTCGGCACTCCTCTGGGGCCAACGTCCTGACTTTC. The chain employs TRBV9 and TRBJ2-6; TRBD2 aligns across 7 bases. This CDR3 comprises 19 residues. Germline V gives CDR1 SGDLS, CDR2 YYNGEE. V lost 7 bases, J lost 0 bases, and 16 bases stayed unmatched.

The V gene is TRBV6-6, the J gene TRBJ1-2; a possible D gene is TRBD1 (5 bases). CDR3 length: 12 amino acids. V lost 7 bases and J 8 bases, leaving 14 bases between the germline ends. Germline lookup yields CDR1 MNHNY and CDR2 SVGAGI (reference sequence). This chain's CDR3 is CASTPRGGGYTF. As DNA, the CDR3 is TGTGCCAGCACCCCTCGGGGCGGGGGCTACACCTTC.

The CDR3 reads CASRNLLLASLGYTF. The CDR3, as DNA: TGTGCCAGCAGAAACCTCCTCTTGGCCAGCCTTGGCTACACCTTC. The chain is built from TRBV6-6 and TRBJ1-2; no firm D call. CDR3 length: 15 residues. The germline CDR1 and CDR2 sequences are MNHNY and SVGAGI (reference sequence). V gave up 6 bases and J gave up 7 bases, with 21 bases separating them.

This chain connects TRBV6-6 to TRBJ1-3; D gene uncertain. The V and J ends lost 4 bases and 4 bases respectively, with 8 bases between them. The CDR3 spans 13 residues. Germline loops: CDR1 MNHNY, CDR2 SVGAGI (reference sequence). CDR3 bases: TGTGCCAGCAGTTCCCGTGTGGGAAACACCATATATTTT. This encodes CASSSRVGNTIYF.

The chain employs TRBV30 and TRBJ1-5; unclear D gene. V was cut by 0 bases and J by 7 bases, with 13 bases left in between. The length of the CDR3 is 14 residues. Germline loops: CDR1 GTSNPN, CDR2 SVGIG (reference sequence). CDR3 sequence: CAWSVGVGRQPQHF. Here the CDR3 DNA reads TGTGCCTGGAGTGTTGGGGTTGGTCGGCAGCCCCAGCATTTT.

The chain uses TRBV5-5 and TRBJ2-2, with D hard to call. The V and J ends lost 1 base and 1 base respectively, with 8 bases between them. Per the germline V gene, CDR1 is SGHKS and CDR2 is YYEKEE (reference sequence). The CDR3 runs 15 residues. The CDR3 nucleotides read TGTGCCAGCAGCTTGTTAGTTTTGAACACCGGGGAGCTGTTTTTT. It specifies CASSLLVLNTGELFF.

This clone occurred once. The genes are TRBV30 and TRBJ2-1; no clear D gene. The CDR3 sequence is 13 residues long. Looked up from germline, CDR1 is GTSNPN and CDR2 is SVGIG (reference sequence). V shed 0 bases and J shed 6 bases, with 9 bases lying between them. CDR3 region: CAWSVGLGNEQFF. CDR3 nucleotides: TGTGCCTGGAGTGTGGGTCTGGGCAATGAGCAGTTCTTC. Full variable domain (remainder filled in from reference TRBV30 and TRBJ2-1): SQTIHQWPATLVQPVGSPLSLECTVEGTSNPNLYWYRQAAGRGLQLLFYSVGIGQISSEVPQNLSASRPQDRQFILSSKKLLLSDSGFYLCAWSVGLGNEQFFGPGTRLTVL.

V gene TRBV6-5 combines with J gene TRBJ2-1, with 9 nucleotides matching TRBD1. Germline V gene data show CDR1 as MNHEY and CDR2 as SVGAGI. Losses at the gene ends were 6 bases for V and 10 bases for J; bases not matched to a gene: 13. The CDR3 is made up of 15 amino acids. The CDR3 coding sequence is TGTGCCAGCAGAACTGGGACAGGGTTGATAGGAGAGCAGTTCTTC. Translation gives CASRTGTGLIGEQFF.

Here the CDR3 DNA reads TGTGCCAGCAGCTTGAGCCCTCTGACGGAGGAAAAACTGTTTTTT. This translates into CASSLSPLTEEKLFF. The chain has TRBV5-5 and TRBJ1-4; unclear D gene. Germline V lookup: CDR1 SGHKS, CDR2 YYEKEE (reference sequence). V was pared by 1 base and J by 8 bases, with 15 bases between. The CDR3 is made up of 15 amino acids.

The chain links TRBV7-2 to TRBJ2-1; D is possibly TRBD2 (5 bases). This CDR3 spans 15 amino acids. V was pared by 4 bases and J by 2 bases, with 12 bases between. The germline gives CDR1 SGHTA, CDR2 FQGNSA. The CDR3 nucleotides read TGTGCCAGCAGCTCCAGAGCGGCCGCCTACAATGAGCAGTTCTTC. Protein sequence: CASSSRAAAYNEQFF.

The chain recombines TRBV18 with TRBJ2-1; 7 nucleotides match TRBD2. With V trimmed by 4 bases and J by 0 bases, 6 bases remained unmatched. This CDR3 is 16 amino acids long. In germline, CDR1 is KGHSH, CDR2 LQKENI. CDR3 sequence: CASSQYQRGSYNEQFF. The CDR3 DNA reads as TGTGCCAGCTCACAATACCAGCGGGGCTCCTACAATGAGCAGTTCTTC. The whole variable domain, filled in from reference TRBV18 and TRBJ2-1, reads NAGVMQNPRHLVRRRGQEARLRCSPMKGHSHVYWYRQLPEEGLKFMVYLQKENIIDESGMPKERFSAEFPKEGPSILRIQQVVRGDSAAYFCASSQYQRGSYNEQFFGPGTRLTVL.

V gene TRBV27 combines with J gene TRBJ1-2; D not certain. Germline V lookup: CDR1 MNHEY, CDR2 SMNVEV (reference sequence). The germline V and J ends were trimmed by 6 bases and 5 bases, with 16 bases remaining between them. CDR3 size: 14 residues. CDR3 DNA: TGTGCCAGCAGACCCATACGCGGAAAATATGGCTACACCTTC. Its protein product is CASRPIRGKYGYTF.

The J gene is TRBJ1-2, the V gene TRBV5-6; D possibly corresponds to TRBD1 (5 bases). Germline CDR1 and CDR2: SGHDT and YYEEEE. This CDR3 contains 14 residues. V was pared by 2 bases and J by 3 bases, with 11 bases between. The CDR3 sequence is CASSLIRVHYGYTF. The CDR3 nucleotides read TGTGCCAGCAGCTTAATCAGGGTTCACTATGGCTACACCTTC.

V gene TRBV19 combines with J gene TRBJ2-2, with D possibly matching TRBD1 (6 bases). CDR3 length: 13 residues. V lost 8 bases and J 3 bases, leaving 10 bases between the germline ends. CDR1 and CDR2 (germline): LNHDA, SQIVND (reference sequence). The CDR3 nucleotides are TGTGCCAGTCAAGGGGGTTACACCGGGGAGCTGTTTTTT. Protein sequence: CASQGGYTGELFF.

V and J are TRBV20-1 and TRBJ2-7, with D perhaps matching TRBD1 or TRBD2 (5 bases each). CDR3 length equals 11 residues. Trimming stripped 0 bases from V and 13 bases from J, with 13 bases between. Germline values: CDR1 DFQATT, CDR2 SNEGSKA (reference sequence). CDR3 in amino acids: CSARDQGPEYF. The CDR3 region has the DNA TGCAGTGCTAGAGATCAGGGACCCGAATACTTC.

This rearrangement joins TRBV5-1 to TRBJ2-2; TRBD2 is a possible D gene (6 bases). Trimming removed 0 bases at V and 4 bases at J, with 10 bases between. Germline V gene data show CDR1 as SGHRS and CDR2 as YFSETQ. This CDR3 comprises 15 residues. CDR3 sequence reads: CASSLDVGSTGELFF. CDR3 bases: TGCGCCAGCAGCTTGGATGTCGGGAGCACCGGGGAGCTGTTTTTT.

The chain joins TRBV7-2 to TRBJ2-7, with 11 bases fitting TRBD1. The ends lost 5 bases at V and 4 bases at J; junction bases unmatched: 7. CDR3 length equals 15 residues. Germline V gene data show CDR1 as SGHTA and CDR2 as FQGNSA. The CDR3 spells CASSPRTGGLYEQYF. The CDR3 DNA reads as TGTGCCAGCAGCCCCAGGACAGGGGGCCTATACGAGCAGTACTTC.

The chain links TRBV11-3 to TRBJ2-2; TRBD2 might be the D (6 bases). Looked up from germline, CDR1 is SGHNT and CDR2 is YENEEA. This CDR3 region has 14 residues. Trimming cost V 7 bases and J 3 bases, with 12 bases left between them. In nucleotides, the CDR3 is TGTGCCAGCAAGGGACTCCGTCACACCGGGGAGCTGTTTTTT. Protein sequence: CASKGLRHTGELFF.